This is a list of T cell receptor beta chains from one sample in a study of T cells in Graves' hyperthyroidism and ophthalmopathy. TCRdb reprocessed the multiplex PCR reads with MiXCR, giving one entry per CDR3 protein. The table records approximately 330,000 distinct CDR3 sequences, 21% of them present only once. Sample: blood. Source of these receptors: a woman in her forties or fifties with Graves' hyperthyroidism. CDR3s include the opening cysteine and the closing phenylalanine or tryptophan. D genes are given only for firm matches. Expanded clones are given a class, and other clones once, few, many or no size at all.

len	d_gene	v_gene	j_gene	abundance	CDR3nt	CDR3aa
11	-	TRBV30	TRBJ2-3	few	TGTGCCTGGAGTGCGGGCTATACGCAGTATTTT	CAWSAGYTQYF
15	TRBD2	TRBV27	TRBJ2-1	many	TGTGCCAGCAATCCCGGACTAGCGGCTATAAATGAGCAGTTCTTC	CASNPGLAAINEQFF
13	-	TRBV12-3/TRBV12-4	TRBJ2-3	many	TGTGCCAGCAGAAAGGACAGCACAGATACGCAGTATTTT	CASRKDSTDTQYF
15	-	TRBV15	TRBJ1-2	-	TGTGCCACCAGCAGAGAGGCGGGTGTGAACTATGGCTACGCCTTC	CATSREAGVNYGYAF
13	-	TRBV28	TRBJ1-2	many	TGTGCCAGCAGTCCCATCGGGGGATATGGCTACACCTTC	CASSPIGGYGYTF
14	-	TRBV28	TRBJ1-5	many	TGTGCCAGCAGCAGGGACGTGGTAAGTCAGCCCCAGCATTTT	CASSRDVVSQPQHF
15	TRBD1	TRBV28	TRBJ2-7	once	TGTGCCAGCAGTCCAACGGACAGGGCGGGAAACGAGCAGTACTTC	CASSPTDRAGNEQYF
15	-	TRBV3-1	TRBJ1-2	many	TGTGCCAGCAGCCTCAATTCAGGGAAACTCACTGGCTACACCTTC	CASSLNSGKLTGYTF
13	TRBD1	TRBV28	TRBJ1-5	many	TGTGCCAGCTCGGACAGGAGCGGTCAGCCCCAGCATTTT	CASSDRSGQPQHF
14	-	TRBV7-8	TRBJ2-5	many	TGTGCCAGCAGCTTAGTGGCAACTCAAGAGACCCAGTACTTC	CASSLVATQETQYF
17	TRBD1	TRBV5-1	TRBJ2-6	many	TGCGCCAGCAGCTTGGATGGACAGGCTCGAGGGGCCAACGTCCTGACTTTC	CASSLDGQARGANVLTF
16	-	TRBV28	TRBJ1-1	many	TGTGCCAGCAGTTTAATTGCCAGTATCATGAACACTGAAGCTTTCTTT	CASSLIASIMNTEAFF
14	TRBD1	TRBV12-3/TRBV12-4	TRBJ2-2	many	TGTGCCAGTAGACAGGGGGAGGACACCGGGGAGCTGTTTTTT	CASRQGEDTGELFF
13	-	TRBV5-1	TRBJ1-3	-	TGCGCCAGCCGCCACCACTCTGGAAACACCATATATTTT	CASRHHSGNTIYF
16	TRBD1	TRBV15	TRBJ2-1	-	TGTGCCACCAGCTCCAGATCCGGGACAGCCTACAATGAGCAGTTCTTC	CATSSRSGTAYNEQFF
11	-	TRBV3-1	TRBJ2-2	many	TGTGCCAGCAGGCGGACCGGGGAGCTGTTTTTT	CASRRTGELFF
14	TRBD2	TRBV30	TRBJ2-1	many	TGTGCCTGGAGTGGACTAGCGGGATTAGGTGAGCAGTTCTTC	CAWSGLAGLGEQFF
14	TRBD1	TRBV6-1	TRBJ1-1	-	TGTGCCAGCAGGGGACAGCCGATGAACACTGAAGCTTTCTTT	CASRGQPMNTEAFF
15	-	TRBV3-1	TRBJ1-6	once	TGTGCCAGCAGCCAAGCGGCGCTTACTGGCTCACCCCTCCACTTT	CASSQAALTGSPLHF
17	TRBD1	TRBV6-1	TRBJ2-1	many	TGTGCCAGCAGTGAAGCGCTTCAGGGGGCGTGGGGGAATGAGCAGTTCTTC	CASSEALQGAWGNEQFF
19	-	TRBV7-8	TRBJ1-5	many	TGTGCCAGCATTTTTAGCAGTGGACGTCTCCTCCTGACACCTCAGCCCCAGCATTTT	CASIFSSGRLLLTPQPQHF
14	TRBD1	TRBV12-3/TRBV12-4	TRBJ1-4	-	TGTGCCAGCAGTCCGGGACAGTCTAGGGAAAAACTGTTTTTT	CASSPGQSREKLFF
13	-	TRBV2	TRBJ2-1	once	TGTGCCAGCAGTGATCAGCAGGGGTATGAGCAGTTCTTC	CASSDQQGYEQFF
13	-	TRBV6-4	TRBJ1-3	few	TGTGCCAGCAATCGGTGGCAGGAAAACACCATATATTTT	CASNRWQENTIYF
13	-	TRBV3-1	TRBJ1-2	-	TGTGCCAGCAGCCCCGGACAGCTCTATGGCTACACCTTC	CASSPGQLYGYTF
16	TRBD2	TRBV4-1	TRBJ2-2	-	TGCGCCAGCAGCTCGGGACTAGCGGGAGTGGCCGGGGAGCTGTTTTTT	CASSSGLAGVAGELFF
17	-	TRBV5-1	TRBJ1-6	few	TGCGCCAGCAGCTTGGTGGCCTCGGGCTCCTATAATTCACCCCTCCACTTT	CASSLVASGSYNSPLHF
15	-	TRBV12-3/TRBV12-4	TRBJ2-1	-	TGTGCCAGCAGTCGCCAATCCCCCATCGTCGATGAGCAGTTCTTC	CASSRQSPIVDEQFF
14	-	TRBV28	TRBJ1-2	many	TGTGCCAGCAGACCAAGTGGGGGGGCAGATGGCTACACCTTC	CASRPSGGADGYTF
15	-	TRBV15	TRBJ1-5	few	TGTGCCACCAGCAGTGTCGCAGGGTCCGCTCAGCCCCAGCATTTT	CATSSVAGSAQPQHF
13	TRBD2	TRBV29-1	TRBJ2-7	many	TGCAGCGTTCGGCTAGCGGGCCCCTACGAGCAGTACTTC	CSVRLAGPYEQYF
13	-	TRBV27	TRBJ2-7	many	TGTGCCAGCAGTGCGAAACCCTCCTACGAGCAGTACTTC	CASSAKPSYEQYF
15	TRBD2	TRBV9	TRBJ2-3	many	TGTGCCAGCAGCGTACGGGGGGGTCACACAGATACGCAGTATTTT	CASSVRGGHTDTQYF
19	-	TRBV11-2	TRBJ2-1	many	TGTGCCAGCAGCTTAGATGGGTTTAGTAGGCATAGCTCCTACAATGAGCAGTTCTTC	CASSLDGFSRHSSYNEQFF
17	TRBD1	TRBV6-1	TRBJ1-2	-	TGTGCCAGCAGTGAAGCGGGGACAGGGGGCATGAATTATGGCTACACCTTC	CASSEAGTGGMNYGYTF
14	-	TRBV6-1	TRBJ1-3	many	TGTGCCAGCAGTCCGGGGACACAAATAAACACCATATATTTT	CASSPGTQINTIYF
16	TRBD2	TRBV6-2/TRBV6-3	TRBJ2-7	-	TGTGCCAGCAGTTACCTTCTAGCGGAACTCTCCTACGAGCAGTACTTC	CASSYLLAELSYEQYF
15	TRBD2	TRBV7-9	TRBJ2-7	many	TGTGCCAGCAGCTTAGGGGAGGGCCCTGCCTACGAGCAGTACTTC	CASSLGEGPAYEQYF
14	-	TRBV7-3	TRBJ2-3	few	TGTGCCAGCAGCTTAAGGGGAGGAGAGGATACGCAGTATTTT	CASSLRGGEDTQYF
14	TRBD2	TRBV28	TRBJ2-5	many	TGTGCCAGCAGTGTTAGCGGGGGGAGAGAGACCCAGTACTTC	CASSVSGGRETQYF
16	TRBD2	TRBV30	TRBJ2-7	many	TGTGCCTGGAGTGTAGTTCAAGCGGGGGACCACTACGAGCAGTACTTC	CAWSVVQAGDHYEQYF
14	-	TRBV9	TRBJ2-3	many	TGTGCCAGCAGCGTAGAGGGCAGCACAGATACGCAGTATTTT	CASSVEGSTDTQYF
15	TRBD2	TRBV20-1	TRBJ2-4	few	TGCAGTGCTAGAGATCAGGGAGGGGCCAAAAACGTTCAGTACTTC	CSARDQGGAKNVQYF
16	TRBD1	TRBV12-3/TRBV12-4	TRBJ2-2	-	TGTGCCAGCAGTATGAGACAGGGCGGAGGCACCGGGGAGCTGTTTTTT	CASSMRQGGGTGELFF
15	TRBD2	TRBV30	TRBJ2-1	-	TGTGCCTGGAGTCTAGCGGGGGGGCCCTACAATGAGCAGTTCTTC	CAWSLAGGPYNEQFF
13	TRBD1	TRBV20-1	TRBJ1-2	-	TGCAGTGCTAGACCGGACAGGGGGTATGGCTACACCTTC	CSARPDRGYGYTF
14	-	TRBV20-1	TRBJ1-5	many	TGCAGTGCTAGAGAACCGGCGTCTAATCAGCCCCAGCATTTT	CSAREPASNQPQHF
12	-	TRBV20-1	TRBJ2-7	few	TGCAGTGCTACGTCTTCAGGGTACGAGCAGTACTTC	CSATSSGYEQYF
14	-	TRBV11-3	TRBJ2-5	many	TGTGCCAGCAGCTTCAGGGGAGGGCGAGAGACCCAGTACTTC	CASSFRGGRETQYF
13	-	TRBV11-3	TRBJ1-1	-	TGTGCCAGCAATGAGTTACGGAACACTGAAGCTTTCTTT	CASNELRNTEAFF
15	-	TRBV7-2	TRBJ2-7	many	TGTGCCAGCAGCTTAGTTGGCGGGGGCATCTACGAGCAGTACTTC	CASSLVGGGIYEQYF
14	-	TRBV5-1	TRBJ2-5	many	TGCGCCAGCAGCCACGGACCGGGGCAAGAGACCCAGTACTTC	CASSHGPGQETQYF
15	-	TRBV7-8	TRBJ1-4	many	TGTGCCAGCAGCTTATACGGGGCAACTAATGAAAAACTGTTTTTT	CASSLYGATNEKLFF
14	-	TRBV7-3	TRBJ1-6	many	TGTGCCAGCAGCTTAGAAGGGGGAAATTCACCCCTCCACTTT	CASSLEGGNSPLHF
12	TRBD1	TRBV18	TRBJ2-1	-	TGTGCCAGCTCCCCAGGGGGGACAGGGCAGTTCTTC	CASSPGGTGQFF